These 30 T cell receptor beta chains came from one sample sequenced in a study of T cell responses to AZD1222 COVID-19 vaccine. Method: immunoSEQ multiplex PCR; TCRdb's copy keeps in-frame clones and lacks some. Of tens of thousands of clones listed, 65% to 80% are singletons. Sequencing used peripheral blood, obtained on day 0 of AZD1222 vaccination. Receptor source: an adult in good health.

The CDR3: CASSPLASGGYTDTQYF. The CDR3 nucleotides are TGTGCCAGCAGCCCGTTGGCTAGCGGGGGATACACAGATACGCAGTATTTT. The rearrangement links TRBV5-5 to TRBJ2-3, with 10 bases matching TRBD2. Per germline, CDR1 SGHKS and CDR2 YYEKEE (reference sequence). This CDR3 comprises 17 residues. V was pared by 4 bases and J by 2 bases, with 10 bases of the junction left unmatched.

The chain uses TRBV19 and TRBJ2-1; D is possibly TRBD1 or TRBD2 (5 bases each). The CDR3 is 14 amino acids. Trimming cost V 8 bases and J 7 bases, with 18 bases left between them. Germline CDR1 LNHDA, CDR2 SQIVND (reference sequence). The DNA of the CDR3 is TGTGCCAGTGGGGGATCCGGACTCTTAAATGAGCAGTTCTTC. Translated: CASGGSGLLNEQFF.

J is TRBJ2-1 and V is TRBV11-2; D not certain. Germline CDR1 is SGHAT and CDR2 is FQNNGV. This CDR3 contains 11 residues. Deletions cut 5 bases from V and 8 bases from J, with 7 bases between. The CDR3 nucleotides are TGTGCCAGCAGCAGTCGGGATGAGCAGTTCTTC. Amino acid sequence: CASSSRDEQFF.

The chain combines TRBV6-5 with TRBJ1-2; 7 positions match TRBD1. CDR3 length: 14 residues. The germline V gene has CDR1 MNHEY and CDR2 SVGAGI. J gave up 4 bases and V 7 bases, and 9 bases lay outside the gene matches. CDR3 coding DNA: TGTGCCAGCAACCGGGACAGTCTGGCCTATGGCTACACCTTC. It translates to CASNRDSLAYGYTF.

V and J are TRBV2 and TRBJ2-3; D unresolved. The V end was cut by 3 bases, the J end by 2 bases, with 12 bases between. Germline V CDR1 and CDR2: SNHLY, FYNNEI. This CDR3 has 15 residues. The CDR3 nucleotides are TGTGCCAGCAGTGAGGTGGGCTCGTACACAGATACGCAGTATTTT. It translates to CASSEVGSYTDTQYF.

The chain couples TRBV5-1 to TRBJ2-5; 9 bases are a match to TRBD2. The J segment lost 0 bases and the V segment lost 0 bases, leaving 0 bases of the junction unmatched. The CDR3 has 15 amino acids. Germline V gives CDR1 SGHRS, CDR2 YFSETQ. In DNA form, the CDR3 reads TGCGCCAGCAGCTTGGTAGCGGGGGACCAAGAGACCCAGTACTTC. This sequence encodes CASSLVAGDQETQYF.

The chain couples TRBV2 to TRBJ1-3; D not certain. Germline lookup yields CDR1 SNHLY and CDR2 FYNNEI. The CDR3 runs 15 residues. V was pared by 3 bases and J by 2 bases, with 11 bases between. CDR3 sequence (DNA): TGTGCCAGCAGTGACGAGCTCGGACCTGGAAACACCATATATTTT. This translates into CASSDELGPGNTIYF.

This clone was seen just once. This chain joins TRBV3-1 (or the pseudogene TRBV3-2) and TRBJ1-2; 9 bases fit TRBD1. Germline lookup yields CDR1 LGHDT and CDR2 YNNKEL (reference sequence). This CDR3 spans 14 amino acids. With 1 base clipped from V and 5 bases from J, the junction kept 2 bases outside the gene matches. CDR3 in DNA: TGTGCCAGCAGCCAAGGGACAGGGGCTTATGGCTACACCTTC. It specifies CASSQGTGAYGYTF.

This chain connects TRBV6-5 to TRBJ2-1, with D perhaps TRBD1 (6 bases). The CDR3 is 13 residues long. The V and J ends lost 7 bases and 6 bases respectively, with 13 bases between them. The germline V gene encodes CDR1 MNHEY and CDR2 SVGAGI. The DNA of the CDR3 is TGTGCCAGCACCCTACGCAGGGGCAATGAGCAGTTCTTC. It codes for CASTLRRGNEQFF.

This chain connects TRBV23-1 to TRBJ2-7, with D perhaps matching TRBD1 (5 bases). TRBV23-1 has ORF status, its function being uncertain. V was shortened by 3 bases and J by 0 bases, with 12 bases between the two germline ends. This CDR3 is built from 15 residues. CDR3 sequence (DNA): TGCGCCAGCAGTCAGACCCAGGGAAGCTCCTACGAGCAGTACGTC. This codes for CASSQTQGSSYEQYV.

This rearrangement joins TRBV5-1 to TRBJ2-7, with 8 bases fitting TRBD2. Germline lookup yields CDR1 SGHRS and CDR2 YFSETQ. The CDR3 is 14 residues long. With V trimmed by 2 bases and J by 4 bases, 5 bases remained unmatched. The CDR3 DNA sequence: TGCGCCAGCAGCTTCAGCGGGAGTTGGTACGAGCAGTACTTC. It codes for CASSFSGSWYEQYF. The full variable domain, completed using reference TRBV5-1 and TRBJ2-7, is KAGVTQTPRYLIKTRGQQVTLSCSPISGHRSVSWYQQTPGQGLQFLFEYFSETQRNKGNFPGRFSGRQFSNSRSEMNVSTLELGDSALYLCASSFSGSWYEQYFGPGTRLTVT.

This rearrangement joins TRBV27 to TRBJ1-6; D uncertain. Trimming shortened V by 2 bases and J by 2 bases, and 7 bases separated the two germline ends. Germline-derived CDR1 and CDR2 are MNHEY and SMNVEV (reference sequence). The CDR3 covers 15 residues. For the CDR3, the DNA is TGTGCCAGCAGTTTACGTGAGGCCTATAATTCACCCCTCCACTTT. Residues: CASSLREAYNSPLHF.

V usage is TRBV19 and J usage is TRBJ2-3; D might be TRBD2 (6 bases). The CDR3 extends over 15 amino acids. The germline V gene encodes CDR1 LNHDA and CDR2 SQIVND (reference sequence). The V gene lost 7 bases and the J gene lost 7 bases, with 21 bases spanning the gap. The CDR3, as DNA: TGTGCCAGTAATCCGGGACTCTCCGGTTGGAATACGCAGTATTTT. Amino acids: CASNPGLSGWNTQYF.

This clone was seen a handful of times. The chain is built from TRBV10-2 and TRBJ2-1; TRBD2 is a possible D gene (6 bases). Per germline, CDR1 WSHSY and CDR2 SAAADI. V shed 6 bases and J shed 5 bases, with 11 bases lying between them. The CDR3 extends over 13 amino acids. CDR3 in amino acids: CASSPTRNNEQFF. As DNA, the CDR3 is TGCGCCAGCAGCCCGACTAGGAACAATGAGCAGTTCTTC.

The chain couples TRBV5-6 to TRBJ1-4; D is uncertain. CDR1 and CDR2 from the germline V gene are SGHDT and YYEEEE. The CDR3 is made up of 15 amino acids. Trimming shortened V by 0 bases and J by 6 bases, and 12 bases separated the two germline ends. CDR3 region: CASSLGLDGHEKLFF. In DNA, the CDR3 is TGTGCCAGCAGCTTGGGTCTGGACGGCCATGAAAAACTGTTTTTT.

The CDR3 nucleotides are TGTGCCTGGAGCCCTATCCACCGGCAGCTCACTGAAGCTTTCTTT. Its translation: CAWSPIHRQLTEAFF. V is TRBV30 and J is TRBJ1-1, with D unclear. From germline, CDR1 is GTSNPN and CDR2 SVGIG (reference sequence). The germline V and J ends were trimmed by 3 bases and 4 bases, with 18 bases remaining between them. The CDR3 is 15 residues long.

The V gene is TRBV7-8, the J gene TRBJ2-2; the D is unclear. The germline CDR1 and CDR2 sequences are SGHVS and FQNEAQ. The CDR3 length is 13 residues. Trimming left V 6 bases short and J 2 bases short, with 7 bases between. CDR3 amino acids: CASSPINTGELFF. CDR3 nucleotides: TGTGCCAGCAGTCCTATAAACACCGGGGAGCTGTTTTTT.

The chain links TRBV27 to TRBJ2-7; possible D gene TRBD2, 6 bases. Germline V gives CDR1 MNHEY, CDR2 SMNVEV (reference sequence). V was trimmed by 6 bases and J by 6 bases, leaving 18 bases between them. The CDR3 length is 14 residues. CDR3 nucleotide sequence: TGTGCCAGCAGCTACGTGGGGGGAGCTGGCGAGCAGTACTTC. This translates into CASSYVGGAGEQYF.

The rearrangement uses TRBV5-1 and TRBJ1-3, with D possibly TRBD1 on 6 matching bases. Germline V lookup: CDR1 SGHRS, CDR2 YFSETQ. V was clipped by 0 bases and J by 5 bases, with 9 bases between them. The CDR3 runs 14 residues. The CDR3 DNA sequence: TGCGCCAGCAGCTTGGTGGGGGCCAGAAACACCATATATTTT. It specifies CASSLVGARNTIYF.

The chain couples TRBV6-5 to TRBJ2-7; D gene ambiguous. Germline values: CDR1 MNHEY, CDR2 SVGAGI. Trimming left V 4 bases short and J 2 bases short, with 6 bases between. The CDR3 runs to 12 residues. The DNA of the CDR3 is TGTGCCAGCAGTTCCGGAGCCTACGAGCAGTACTTC. Amino acids: CASSSGAYEQYF.

V and J are TRBV5-4 and TRBJ2-1, with 13 bases lining up with TRBD2. Germline loops: CDR1 SGHNT, CDR2 YYREEE (reference sequence). The trim removed 4 bases at V and 2 bases at J, leaving 3 bases unmatched. This CDR3 region has 16 residues. The CDR3 region has the DNA TGTGCCAGCAGCCAGGGACTAGCGGGAACCTACAATGAGCAGTTCTTC. It specifies CASSQGLAGTYNEQFF.

The chain carries TRBV7-8 and TRBJ1-3; unclear D gene. Germline CDR1 SGHVS, CDR2 FQNEAQ. V was cut by 1 base and J by 0 bases, with 7 bases left in between. CDR3 length: 15 amino acids. The CDR3 nucleotides are TGTGCCAGCAGCTTAGGGTCTAACTCTGGAAACACCATATATTTT. This translates into CASSLGSNSGNTIYF.

The chain carries TRBV21-1 and TRBJ1-6. TRBV21-1 is described as a pseudogene. The CDR3 extends over 16 amino acids. CDR3: CASSISGGEINSPLHF. Written as DNA, the CDR3 is TGTGCCAGCAGCATAAGCGGGGGAGAAATAAATTCACCCCTCCACTTT.

This clone was observed a single time. This chain connects TRBV29-1 to TRBJ2-1; D gene unclear. The CDR3 consists of 10 residues. Germline V gene sequence: CDR1 SQVTM, CDR2 ANQGSEA. V gave up 6 bases and J gave up 6 bases, with 6 bases separating them. As DNA, the CDR3 is TGCAGCGTGAAGAGCAATGAGCAGTTCTTC. It specifies CSVKSNEQFF.

This chain connects TRBV23-1 to TRBJ2-5; D possibly corresponds to TRBD1 (5 bases). TRBV23-1 counts as an open reading frame of uncertain function. Trimming removed 0 bases from V and 3 bases from J, with 17 bases in between. The CDR3 totals 17 residues. The CDR3 sequence: CASSQSKAGPSEETQYF. CDR3 sequence (DNA): TGCGCCAGCAGTCAATCGAAGGCAGGGCCCTCCGAAGAGACCCAGTACTTC.

The chain joins TRBV6-5 to TRBJ1-1; D unclear. Germline CDR1 and CDR2: MNHEY and SVGAGI. The germline V and J ends were trimmed by 4 bases and 7 bases, with 10 bases remaining between them. The CDR3 contains 12 residues. In DNA, the CDR3 is TGTGCCAGCAGTTTCGGACGGGATGAAGCTTTCTTT. Amino acids: CASSFGRDEAFF.

This chain links TRBV6-5 with TRBJ2-2, with D possibly matching TRBD2 (6 bases). CDR3 length: 15 amino acids. V lost 0 bases and J lost 5, with 10 bases in between. Germline CDR1 and CDR2: MNHEY and SVGAGI. This chain's CDR3 is CASSYSMGGTGELFF. The CDR3 DNA sequence: TGTGCCAGCAGTTACTCGATGGGGGGAACCGGGGAGCTGTTTTTT.

The chain joins TRBV11-2 to TRBJ1-1; no clear D gene. The germline V gene has CDR1 SGHAT and CDR2 FQNNGV. V lost 5 bases and J lost 0, with 13 bases in between. This CDR3 is 15 amino acids long. CDR3 amino acids: CASSPLGGMNTEAFF. CDR3 bases: TGTGCCAGCAGCCCGCTGGGAGGAATGAACACTGAAGCTTTCTTT.

This clone was observed once. The chain carries TRBV6-5 and TRBJ1-1; 8 bases fit TRBD1. Trimming removed 6 bases from V and 0 bases from J; junction bases left unmatched: 3. The CDR3 runs 14 residues. Looked up from germline, CDR1 is MNHEY and CDR2 is SVGAGI. DNA for the CDR3: TGTGCCAGCAGCCGGACAGGGATGAACACTGAAGCTTTCTTT. Protein: CASSRTGMNTEAFF.

The chain joins TRBV15 to TRBJ1-3; D ambiguous. The CDR3 totals 15 residues. Per the germline V gene, CDR1 is LNHNV and CDR2 is YYDKDF (reference sequence). V was cut by 0 bases and J by 2 bases, with 8 bases left in between. Here the CDR3 DNA reads TGTGCCACCAGCAGAGATGGGTTAGCTGGAAACACCATATATTTT. This codes for CATSRDGLAGNTIYF.